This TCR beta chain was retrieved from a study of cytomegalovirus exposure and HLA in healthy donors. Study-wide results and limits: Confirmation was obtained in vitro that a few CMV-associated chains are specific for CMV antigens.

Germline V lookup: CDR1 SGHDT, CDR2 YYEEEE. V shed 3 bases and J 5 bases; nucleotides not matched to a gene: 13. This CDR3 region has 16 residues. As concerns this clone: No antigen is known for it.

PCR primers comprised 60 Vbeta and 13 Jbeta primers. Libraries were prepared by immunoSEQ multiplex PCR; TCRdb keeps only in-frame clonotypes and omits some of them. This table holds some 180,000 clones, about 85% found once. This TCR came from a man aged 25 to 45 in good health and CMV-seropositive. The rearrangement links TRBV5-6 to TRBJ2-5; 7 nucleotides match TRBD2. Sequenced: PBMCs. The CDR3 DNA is TGTGCCAGCAGCTCCCCGCGGGAGAGGTTTCGGGAGACCCAGTACTTC. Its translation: CASSSPRERFRETQYF.